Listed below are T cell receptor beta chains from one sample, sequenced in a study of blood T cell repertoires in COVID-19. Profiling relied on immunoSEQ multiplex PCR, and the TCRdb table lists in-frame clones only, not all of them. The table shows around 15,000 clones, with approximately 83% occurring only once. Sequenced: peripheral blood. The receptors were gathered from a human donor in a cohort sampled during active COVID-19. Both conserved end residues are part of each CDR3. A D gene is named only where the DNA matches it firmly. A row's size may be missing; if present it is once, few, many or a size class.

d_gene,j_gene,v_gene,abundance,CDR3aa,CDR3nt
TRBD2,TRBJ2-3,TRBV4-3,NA,CASSQDPSGRVTDTQYF,TGCGCCAGCAGCCAAGACCCCAGCGGGAGAGTTACAGATACGCAGTATTTT
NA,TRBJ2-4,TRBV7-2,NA,CASSSQGGNIQYF,TGTGCCAGCAGCTCGCAGGGAGGAAACATTCAGTACTTC
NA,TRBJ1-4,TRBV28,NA,CASSLLADGINEKLFF,TGTGCCAGCAGTTTATTGGCGGACGGGATTAATGAAAAACTGTTTTTT
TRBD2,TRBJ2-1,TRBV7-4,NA,CASSPWARGGRLNEQFF,TGTGCCAGCAGCCCCTGGGCGCGGGGGGGCCGCTTGAATGAGCAGTTCTTC
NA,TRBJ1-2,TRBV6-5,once,CASSLRGSGYGYTF,TGTGCCAGCAGCCTCAGGGGTTCCGGCTATGGCTACACCTTC
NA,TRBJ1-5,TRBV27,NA,CASKGGAGNQPQHF,TGTGCCAGCAAGGGTGGGGCTGGCAATCAGCCCCAGCATTTT
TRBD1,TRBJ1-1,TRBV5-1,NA,CASSVDRGNTEAFF,TGCGCCAGCAGTGTGGACAGGGGAAACACTGAAGCTTTCTTT
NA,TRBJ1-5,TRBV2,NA,CASSEPTWQGNQPQHF,TGTGCCAGCAGTGAACCAACGTGGCAGGGCAATCAGCCCCAGCATTTT
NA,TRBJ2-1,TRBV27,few,CASSARKQHPIVNEQFF,TGTGCCAGCAGTGCCAGAAAACAGCACCCAATCGTCAATGAGCAGTTCTTC
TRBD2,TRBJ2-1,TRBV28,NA,CASSELSGRALFEQFF,TGTGCCAGCAGCGAACTTAGCGGGAGGGCCTTATTTGAGCAGTTCTTC
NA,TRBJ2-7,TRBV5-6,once,CASSSGGYEQYF,TGTGCCAGCAGCTCTGGGGGGTACGAGCAGTACTTC
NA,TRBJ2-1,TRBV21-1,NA,CASSKGRAASYNEQFF,TGTGCCAGCAGCAAAGGCCGCGCGGCCTCCTACAATGAGCAGTTCTTC
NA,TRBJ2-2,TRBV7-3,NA,CASSLKGGASGPTGELFF,TGTGCCAGCAGCTTAAAAGGGGGGGCTAGCGGACCCACCGGGGAGCTGTTTTTT
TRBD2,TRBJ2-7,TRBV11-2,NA,CASSLVRGTYEQYF,TGTGCCAGCAGCTTAGTGCGGGGGACCTACGAGCAGTACTTC
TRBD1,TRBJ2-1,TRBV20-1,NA,CSASPLQGVSYNEQFF,TGCAGTGCTAGTCCCTTACAGGGGGTCTCCTACAATGAGCAGTTCTTC
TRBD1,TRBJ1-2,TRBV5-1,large,CASSLAGTGYGYTF,TGCGCCAGCAGCTTGGCCGGGACAGGCTATGGCTACACCTTC
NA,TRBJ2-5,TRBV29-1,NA,CSVEVPGLRETQYF,TGCAGCGTTGAGGTTCCCGGACTACGCGAGACCCAGTACTTC
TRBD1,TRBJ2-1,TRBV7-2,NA,CASSLGQGHEQFF,TGTGCCAGCAGCTTGGGACAGGGTCATGAGCAGTTCTTC
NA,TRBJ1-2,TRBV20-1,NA,CSASVRGFYGYTF,TGCAGTGCTAGTGTTAGGGGATTCTATGGCTACACCTTC
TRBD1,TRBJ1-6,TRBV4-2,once,CASSQPDRGGNSPLHF,TGTGCCAGCAGCCAACCCGACAGGGGAGGCAATTCACCCCTCCACTTT
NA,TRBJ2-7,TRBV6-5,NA,CASSYGGDYEQYF,TGTGCCAGCAGTTACGGCGGGGACTACGAGCAGTACTTC
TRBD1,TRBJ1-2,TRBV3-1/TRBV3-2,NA,CASSDRTGAYGYTF,TGTGCCAGCAGCGACCGGACAGGGGCCTATGGCTACACCTTC
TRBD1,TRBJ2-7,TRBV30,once,CAWSGGQGWYEQYF,TGTGCCTGGAGTGGAGGACAGGGGTGGTACGAGCAGTACTTC
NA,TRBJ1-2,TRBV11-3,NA,CASSPGGHGADGYTF,TGTGCCAGCAGCCCGGGGGGACATGGGGCGGATGGCTACACCTTC
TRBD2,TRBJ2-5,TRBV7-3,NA,CASSKLGLAKETQYF,TGTGCCAGCAGCAAACTGGGACTAGCAAAAGAGACCCAGTACTTC
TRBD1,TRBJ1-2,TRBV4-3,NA,CASSQLGRGTSYYGYTF,TGCGCCAGCAGCCAACTAGGCAGGGGGACCTCGTACTATGGCTACACCTTC
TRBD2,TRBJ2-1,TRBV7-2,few,CASSLLAGVYNEQFF,TGTGCCAGCAGTTTACTAGCGGGGGTCTACAATGAGCAGTTCTTC
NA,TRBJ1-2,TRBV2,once,CASRPYTGRTNYGYTF,TGTGCCAGCAGGCCGTATACAGGGCGGACTAACTATGGCTACACCTTC
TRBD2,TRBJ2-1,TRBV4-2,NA,CASSPGTSGGGSYNEQFF,TGTGCCAGCAGCCCGGGGACTAGCGGGGGGGGCTCCTACAATGAGCAGTTCTTC
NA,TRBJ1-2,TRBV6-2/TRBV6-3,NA,CASSQGPGKLYGYTF,TGTGCCAGCAGTCAGGGCCCAGGGAAGCTCTATGGCTACACCTTC
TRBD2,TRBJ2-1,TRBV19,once,CASSTGGRANEQFF,TGTGCCAGTAGTACTGGCGGGAGGGCCAATGAGCAGTTCTTC
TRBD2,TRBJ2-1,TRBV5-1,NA,CASSLVASGSYEQFF,TGCGCCAGCAGCTTGGTGGCTAGCGGGAGCTATGAGCAGTTCTTC
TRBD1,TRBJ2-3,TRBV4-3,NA,CASSQDQGVERDTQYF,TGCGCCAGCAGCCAAGATCAGGGGGTTGAGAGAGATACGCAGTATTTT
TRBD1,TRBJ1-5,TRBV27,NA,CASSRQGAFSSQPQHF,TGTGCCAGCAGTAGACAGGGGGCGTTTTCGAGTCAGCCCCAGCATTTT
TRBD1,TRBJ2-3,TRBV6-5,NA,CASCRDRGTDTQYF,TGTGCCAGCTGCCGGGACAGGGGGACAGATACGCAGTATTTT
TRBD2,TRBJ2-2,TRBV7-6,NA,CASSLRSGRDTGELFF,TGTGCCAGCAGCTTACGCTCAGGGAGGGACACCGGGGAGCTGTTTTTT
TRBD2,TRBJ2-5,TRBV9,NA,CASSPQRGDQETQYF,TGTGCCAGCAGCCCCCAGCGGGGGGACCAAGAGACCCAGTACTTC